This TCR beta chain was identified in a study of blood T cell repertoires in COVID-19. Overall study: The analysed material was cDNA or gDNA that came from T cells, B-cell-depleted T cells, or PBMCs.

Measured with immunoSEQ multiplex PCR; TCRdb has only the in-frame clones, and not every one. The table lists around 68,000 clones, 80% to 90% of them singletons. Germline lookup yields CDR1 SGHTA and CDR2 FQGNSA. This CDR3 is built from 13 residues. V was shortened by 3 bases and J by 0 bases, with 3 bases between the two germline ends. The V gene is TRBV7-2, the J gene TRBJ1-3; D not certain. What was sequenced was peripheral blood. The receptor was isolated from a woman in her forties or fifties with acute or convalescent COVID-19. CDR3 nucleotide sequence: TGTGCCAGCAGCTTGGCCTCTGGAAACACCATATATTTT. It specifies CASSLASGNTIYF.